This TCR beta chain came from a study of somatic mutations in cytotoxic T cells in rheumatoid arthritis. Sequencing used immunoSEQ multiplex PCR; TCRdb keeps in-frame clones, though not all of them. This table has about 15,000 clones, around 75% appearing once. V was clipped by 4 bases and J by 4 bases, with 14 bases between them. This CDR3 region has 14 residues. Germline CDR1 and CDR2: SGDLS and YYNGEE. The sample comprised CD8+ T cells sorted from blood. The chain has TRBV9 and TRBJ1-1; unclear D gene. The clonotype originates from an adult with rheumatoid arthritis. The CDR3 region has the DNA TGTGCCAGCAGCCCCGGATCCCTGGCCACTGAAGCTTTCTTT. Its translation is CASSPGSLATEAFF.